The clone carrying this T cell receptor (beta chain) was recorded at least ten times. This record comes from a study of blood T cell repertoires in COVID-19. Study as a whole: Sites across the United States, Italy and Spain contributed samples from acute and convalescent COVID-19. Nucleic acid was either cDNA or gDNA, and it came from T cells, B-cell-depleted T cells, or PBMCs.

Germline lookup yields CDR1 SNHLY and CDR2 FYNNEI. The CDR3 has 14 residues. The germline V and J ends were trimmed by 4 bases and 4 bases, with 13 bases remaining between them. Authors' analysis steps: Amplification of reference gene primers was used by the study to estimate nucleated cell counts. Profiling relied on immunoSEQ multiplex PCR, and the TCRdb table lists in-frame clones only, not all of them. The V and J calls and clone size come from that table; D and trimming were worked out from the DNA. The repertoire includes roughly 120,000 clones, about 88% of them detected once, and around 3.8% sits in the top ten.

The receptor was isolated from a man aged 50 to 59 with active COVID-19. The sample was peripheral blood. This chain joins TRBV2 and TRBJ1-2; D might be TRBD1 (6 bases). The CDR3 is CASSGDWGRYGYTF. The CDR3 coding sequence is TGTGCCAGCAGTGGGGATTGGGGGCGCTATGGCTACACCTTC. Variable domain in full (rest from reference TRBV2 and TRBJ1-2): EPEVTQTPSHQVTQMGQEVILRCVPISNHLYFYWYRQILGQKVEFLVSFYNNEISEKSEIFDDQFSVERPDGSNFTLKIRSTKLEDSAMYFCASSGDWGRYGYTFGSGTRLTVV.